This is a list of T cell receptor beta chains from one sample in a study of beta chain features in type 1 diabetes. Using immunoSEQ multiplex PCR, the repertoire was profiled, and TCRdb retains in-frame clones only, with some absent. The sample holds some 370,000 clones, around 9.6% seen once. The specimen was central memory CD4+ T cells from blood. The receptors originated from a man aged 25-45 years with type 1 diabetes. CDR3s include the opening cysteine and the closing phenylalanine or tryptophan. A D gene is named only where the DNA matches it firmly. Expanded clones get a size class; other rows say once, few or many, or leave the size out.

d_call: -
v_call: TRBV13
clone_size: few
j_call: TRBJ1-2
cdr3_nt: TGTGCCAGCAGCCTTAACTATGGCTACACCTTC
cdr3_aa: CASSLNYGYTF

d_call: -
v_call: TRBV7-3
clone_size: -
j_call: TRBJ2-6
cdr3_nt: TGTGCCAGCAACCAGGGCTCCGGGGCCAACGTCCTGACTTTC
cdr3_aa: CASNQGSGANVLTF

d_call: TRBD2
v_call: TRBV6-6
clone_size: -
j_call: TRBJ2-7
cdr3_nt: TGTGCCAGCAGTCCACTAGCGGGGACCTACGAGCAGTACTTC
cdr3_aa: CASSPLAGTYEQYF

d_call: TRBD1
v_call: TRBV7-3
clone_size: few
j_call: TRBJ1-2
cdr3_nt: TGTGCCAGCAGCTACAACCCGGGACAGAATTATGGCTACACCTTC
cdr3_aa: CASSYNPGQNYGYTF

d_call: TRBD2
v_call: TRBV7-9
clone_size: -
j_call: TRBJ2-7
cdr3_nt: TGTGCCAGCAGCTCCCCTAGCGGCTACGAGCAGTACTTC
cdr3_aa: CASSSPSGYEQYF

d_call: -
v_call: TRBV7-8
clone_size: few
j_call: TRBJ2-6
cdr3_nt: TGTGCCAGCAGCAACCCCCAGGGGGGGGCCAACGTCCTGACTTTC
cdr3_aa: CASSNPQGGANVLTF

d_call: -
v_call: TRBV5-6
clone_size: few
j_call: TRBJ1-1
cdr3_nt: TGTGCCAGCAGAATTGGCGCGGGCACTGAAGCTTTCTTT
cdr3_aa: CASRIGAGTEAFF

d_call: -
v_call: TRBV6-1
clone_size: -
j_call: TRBJ2-7
cdr3_nt: TGTGCCAGCAGCCCGAACTACGAGCAGTACTTC
cdr3_aa: CASSPNYEQYF

d_call: TRBD1
v_call: TRBV28
clone_size: few
j_call: TRBJ2-1
cdr3_nt: TGTGCCAGCAGTCTGGACAGGGGCCCCTACAATGAGCAGTTCTTC
cdr3_aa: CASSLDRGPYNEQFF

d_call: -
v_call: TRBV28
clone_size: few
j_call: TRBJ1-2
cdr3_nt: TGTGCCAGCAGTTTACAAGCCTATGGCTACACCTTC
cdr3_aa: CASSLQAYGYTF

d_call: -
v_call: TRBV11-2
clone_size: few
j_call: TRBJ2-2
cdr3_nt: TGTGCCAGCAGCCCAACCCGGACGGACACCGGGGAGCTGTTTTTT
cdr3_aa: CASSPTRTDTGELFF

d_call: TRBD2
v_call: TRBV7-2
clone_size: -
j_call: TRBJ2-7
cdr3_nt: TGTGCCAGCAGCATACTAGCGGGAGGAGGCCGCTACGAGCAGTACTTC
cdr3_aa: CASSILAGGGRYEQYF

d_call: TRBD2
v_call: TRBV7-3
clone_size: few
j_call: TRBJ2-1
cdr3_nt: TGTGCCAGCAGCTTAGTTGGACTAGGGGCATACAGTGAGCAGTTCTTC
cdr3_aa: CASSLVGLGAYSEQFF

d_call: TRBD2
v_call: TRBV6-1
clone_size: -
j_call: TRBJ2-1
cdr3_nt: TGTGCCAGTGAGGGGGGACTAGCGGGATCGAGTGAGCAGTTCTTC
cdr3_aa: CASEGGLAGSSEQFF

d_call: -
v_call: TRBV30
clone_size: -
j_call: TRBJ2-7
cdr3_nt: TGTGCCTGGAGTGAGGGTTCCGGGCCGTACTACGAGCAGTACTTC
cdr3_aa: CAWSEGSGPYYEQYF

d_call: -
v_call: TRBV11-2
clone_size: -
j_call: TRBJ2-1
cdr3_nt: TGTGCCAGCAGCTCTGTTCTGCTAGACAATGAGCAGTTCTTC
cdr3_aa: CASSSVLLDNEQFF

d_call: TRBD2
v_call: TRBV4-2
clone_size: -
j_call: TRBJ2-1
cdr3_nt: TGTGCCAGCAGCCAAGAGAGGGAGGGCCACAATGAGCAGTTCTTC
cdr3_aa: CASSQEREGHNEQFF

d_call: -
v_call: TRBV7-8
clone_size: few
j_call: TRBJ1-1
cdr3_nt: TGTGCCAGCAGCTCCGGTGAGGCAACTGAAGCTTTCTTT
cdr3_aa: CASSSGEATEAFF

d_call: TRBD2
v_call: TRBV5-1
clone_size: many
j_call: TRBJ2-7
cdr3_nt: TGCGCCAGCGTTTCCCTTCCGGGACTAGCGGGCGGGCAGTACTTC
cdr3_aa: CASVSLPGLAGGQYF

d_call: -
v_call: TRBV4-3
clone_size: many
j_call: TRBJ2-2
cdr3_nt: TGCGCCAGCAGCCAAATGAGGCGTCAGGGAGGCGGGGAGCTGTTTTTT
cdr3_aa: CASSQMRRQGGGELFF

d_call: TRBD2
v_call: TRBV19
clone_size: few
j_call: TRBJ2-7
cdr3_nt: TGTGCCAGTAGTATAAGTCTAGCGGGACGCGAGCAGTACTTC
cdr3_aa: CASSISLAGREQYF

d_call: TRBD2
v_call: TRBV4-2
clone_size: -
j_call: TRBJ2-2
cdr3_nt: TGTGCCAGCAGCCAAGGACTAGCGGGAGGGCCTGGAGGGGAGCTGTTTTTT
cdr3_aa: CASSQGLAGGPGGELFF

d_call: -
v_call: TRBV6-5
clone_size: -
j_call: TRBJ2-7
cdr3_nt: TGTGCCAGCAGTTACCAGCTGAGATACGAGCAGTACTTC
cdr3_aa: CASSYQLRYEQYF

d_call: -
v_call: TRBV6-5
clone_size: -
j_call: TRBJ1-4
cdr3_nt: TGTGCCAGCAGTGAAGGAGGCACGGAAAAACTGTTTTTT
cdr3_aa: CASSEGGTEKLFF

d_call: TRBD2
v_call: TRBV28
clone_size: few
j_call: TRBJ2-1
cdr3_nt: TGTGCCAGCAGTTTTGGAGCGGGAGCATCAAAGCAGTTCTTC
cdr3_aa: CASSFGAGASKQFF

d_call: -
v_call: TRBV7-9
clone_size: -
j_call: TRBJ2-7
cdr3_nt: TGTGCCAGCAGCCCCGTTGTGGTAGGAAATCAGCAGTACTTC
cdr3_aa: CASSPVVVGNQQYF

d_call: TRBD2
v_call: TRBV10-3
clone_size: many
j_call: TRBJ2-3
cdr3_nt: TGTGCCATCAGAGCTAGCGGAGATAGCACAGATACGCAGTATTTT
cdr3_aa: CAIRASGDSTDTQYF

d_call: -
v_call: TRBV23-1
clone_size: few
j_call: TRBJ2-7
cdr3_nt: TGCGCCAGCAGTCAGGCCCTGGAGGGGGCGTACTACGAGCAGTACTTC
cdr3_aa: CASSQALEGAYYEQYF

d_call: -
v_call: TRBV4-2
clone_size: -
j_call: TRBJ1-5
cdr3_nt: TGTGCCAGCAGCCAAGGTCAGAGAAATCAGCCCCAGCATTTT
cdr3_aa: CASSQGQRNQPQHF

d_call: -
v_call: TRBV5-4
clone_size: few
j_call: TRBJ1-5
cdr3_nt: TGTGCCAGCAGCTTGAAGTTGCGCAATCAGCCCCAGCATTTT
cdr3_aa: CASSLKLRNQPQHF

d_call: -
v_call: TRBV4-3
clone_size: many
j_call: TRBJ2-7
cdr3_nt: TGCGCCAGCAGCCAAGATCCTAGGAGCGAGCAGTACTTC
cdr3_aa: CASSQDPRSEQYF

d_call: TRBD2
v_call: TRBV5-1
clone_size: -
j_call: TRBJ2-1
cdr3_nt: TGCGCCAGCAGCTTGGTCGTTACGATGTCTAGCGGGAACAATGAGCAGTTCTTC
cdr3_aa: CASSLVVTMSSGNNEQFF

d_call: TRBD1
v_call: TRBV4-1
clone_size: -
j_call: TRBJ1-2
cdr3_nt: TGCGCCAGCAGCGAGAAACCGGGACAGGGGGTTTATGGCTACACCTTC
cdr3_aa: CASSEKPGQGVYGYTF

d_call: TRBD2
v_call: TRBV28
clone_size: few
j_call: TRBJ2-3
cdr3_nt: TGTGCCAGCAGTTTTGGGACTAGCGGGAGGTATGAAGATACGCAGTATTTT
cdr3_aa: CASSFGTSGRYEDTQYF

d_call: -
v_call: TRBV11-1
clone_size: -
j_call: TRBJ2-3
cdr3_nt: TGTGCCAGCAGCCCCCCGAACACAGATACGCAGTATTTT
cdr3_aa: CASSPPNTDTQYF

d_call: -
v_call: TRBV5-4
clone_size: many
j_call: TRBJ1-4
cdr3_nt: TGTGCCAGCAGCCCGGGAACTTCTAATGAAAAACTGTTTTTT
cdr3_aa: CASSPGTSNEKLFF

d_call: TRBD2
v_call: TRBV5-1
clone_size: -
j_call: TRBJ2-5
cdr3_nt: TGCGCCAGCAGCCCGGGGGTAGCGGGAGGCCAAGAGACCCAGTACTTC
cdr3_aa: CASSPGVAGGQETQYF

d_call: TRBD2
v_call: TRBV18
clone_size: -
j_call: TRBJ2-1
cdr3_nt: TGTGCCAGCTCACGCGGACTAGCGGGAGGCAATGAGCAGTTCTTC
cdr3_aa: CASSRGLAGGNEQFF

d_call: -
v_call: TRBV7-2
clone_size: -
j_call: TRBJ2-5
cdr3_nt: TGTGCCAGCAGCTTAAGTACAGGGAGGGAGACCCAGTACTTC
cdr3_aa: CASSLSTGRETQYF

d_call: -
v_call: TRBV5-1
clone_size: -
j_call: TRBJ2-3
cdr3_nt: TGCGCCAGCAGCTTGGGGCAGGCAAGAGATACGCAGTATTTT
cdr3_aa: CASSLGQARDTQYF

d_call: -
v_call: TRBV7-2
clone_size: -
j_call: TRBJ1-5
cdr3_nt: TGTGCCAGCAGCTTACAGGGTCATCAGCCCCAGCATTTT
cdr3_aa: CASSLQGHQPQHF

d_call: TRBD2
v_call: TRBV5-1
clone_size: few
j_call: TRBJ2-7
cdr3_nt: TGCGCCAGCAGGCCGGGGAGGGGCCTTCGGGGGGAGTACTTC
cdr3_aa: CASRPGRGLRGEYF

d_call: TRBD1
v_call: TRBV7-8
clone_size: -
j_call: TRBJ1-4
cdr3_nt: TGTGCCAGCAGCTTAGAGCGACAGGGGGTTGAAAAACTGTTTTTT
cdr3_aa: CASSLERQGVEKLFF

d_call: -
v_call: TRBV28
clone_size: -
j_call: TRBJ2-7
cdr3_nt: TGTGCCAGCCACTCAGGCGGGCGCTACGAGCAGTACTTC
cdr3_aa: CASHSGGRYEQYF

d_call: -
v_call: TRBV5-1
clone_size: few
j_call: TRBJ1-4
cdr3_nt: TGCGCCAGCAGCCCCAGGCGAGCCACTAATGAAAAACTGTTTTTT
cdr3_aa: CASSPRRATNEKLFF

d_call: TRBD2
v_call: TRBV7-2
clone_size: many
j_call: TRBJ2-3
cdr3_nt: TGTGCCAGCAGCTTAGTGGGGACTAGCGGGAGCACAGATACGCAGTATTTT
cdr3_aa: CASSLVGTSGSTDTQYF

d_call: -
v_call: TRBV5-6
clone_size: many
j_call: TRBJ1-2
cdr3_nt: TGTGCCAGCAGCTTGGGTACGGGGTTGGGATATGGCTACACCTTC
cdr3_aa: CASSLGTGLGYGYTF

d_call: -
v_call: TRBV11-1
clone_size: few
j_call: TRBJ1-1
cdr3_nt: TGTGCCAGCAGCATCGGTAGCACGTCGGCGACTGAAGCTTTCTTT
cdr3_aa: CASSIGSTSATEAFF

d_call: -
v_call: TRBV5-1
clone_size: -
j_call: TRBJ2-1
cdr3_nt: TGCGCCAGCAGCTCCGGGACGGGCTCCTACAATGAGCAGTTCTTC
cdr3_aa: CASSSGTGSYNEQFF

d_call: -
v_call: TRBV28
clone_size: few
j_call: TRBJ2-6
cdr3_nt: TGTGCCAGCAGTACAACAGGGCTCCCCGGGGCCAACGTCCTGACTTTC
cdr3_aa: CASSTTGLPGANVLTF

d_call: -
v_call: TRBV5-1
clone_size: -
j_call: TRBJ1-3
cdr3_nt: TGCGCCAGCAGCTTGGACAGGGCCAACTCTGGAAACACCATATATTTT
cdr3_aa: CASSLDRANSGNTIYF

d_call: -
v_call: TRBV4-1
clone_size: few
j_call: TRBJ2-1
cdr3_nt: TGCGCCAGCAGCCAAGGCGGAAGTCGCCTCGGGGAGCAGTTCTTC
cdr3_aa: CASSQGGSRLGEQFF

d_call: -
v_call: TRBV2
clone_size: few
j_call: TRBJ2-7
cdr3_nt: TGTGCCAGCAGGCGGGACGGAACTTACGAGCAGTACTTC
cdr3_aa: CASRRDGTYEQYF

d_call: -
v_call: TRBV5-1
clone_size: few
j_call: TRBJ2-1
cdr3_nt: TGCGCCAGCAGCCCGGGGACCGGGACATCCTACAATGAGCAGTTCTTC
cdr3_aa: CASSPGTGTSYNEQFF

d_call: TRBD1
v_call: TRBV6-1
clone_size: -
j_call: TRBJ1-1
cdr3_nt: TGTGCCAGCAGCCAACAGGGGGCTGACACTGAAGCTTTCTTT
cdr3_aa: CASSQQGADTEAFF

d_call: -
v_call: TRBV10-3
clone_size: many
j_call: TRBJ1-2
cdr3_nt: TGTGCCACTCTACTTGACGTAAGCTATGGCTACACCTTC
cdr3_aa: CATLLDVSYGYTF

d_call: -
v_call: TRBV7-8
clone_size: -
j_call: TRBJ2-7
cdr3_nt: TGTGCCAGCAGCGTATCGACAGGAGGACCAAACTTC
cdr3_aa: CASSVSTGGPNF

d_call: -
v_call: TRBV6-5
clone_size: -
j_call: TRBJ2-1
cdr3_nt: TGTGCCAGCAGTTACGAGGGACCCTACAATGAGCAGTTCTTC
cdr3_aa: CASSYEGPYNEQFF

d_call: TRBD2
v_call: TRBV19
clone_size: -
j_call: TRBJ2-4
cdr3_nt: TGTGCCAGTAGTATTCGACTAGCGGGTAACATTCAGTACTTC
cdr3_aa: CASSIRLAGNIQYF